The rows below give T cell receptor beta chains drawn from one sample of a study of T cell clonotyping in hematopoietic cell transplantation. Data came from immunoSEQ multiplex PCR; TCRdb stores just in-frame clones and leaves some out. Here the sample spans 25,000 to 30,000 clones, roughly 91% being singletons. Sequenced here: peripheral blood mononuclear cells, sampled before stem cell transplant. These receptors all stem from a man in his forties or fifties with acute myeloid leukemia. Some clones in this sample may be carry-over from other donors' samples. CDR3s include the opening cysteine and the closing phenylalanine or tryptophan. A D gene is named only where the DNA matches it firmly. Size tells how often a clone was seen (once, few, many) or the class of an expanded clone, and some rows leave it out.

D,J,V,size,CDR3,DNA
.,TRBJ1-4,TRBV6-6,.,CASSYPLGGGNEKLFF,TGTGCCAGCAGTTACCCATTGGGGGGAGGGAATGAAAAACTGTTTTTT
.,TRBJ2-5,TRBV14,.,CASSSYRIQETQYF,TGTGCCAGCAGCTCCTACAGAATCCAAGAGACCCAGTACTTC
.,TRBJ2-7,TRBV12-2,.,CASRLGLAGEVYGQYF,TGTGCAAGTCGCTTAGGGCTAGCGGGAGAGGTTTACGGGCAGTACTTC
.,TRBJ2-1,TRBV2,.,CASRTPSRVGEQFF,TGTGCCAGCAGGACCCCTTCGAGGGTGGGTGAGCAGTTCTTC
TRBD2,TRBJ2-3,TRBV6-4,.,CASSENGGAVGDTQYF,TGTGCCAGCAGTGAGAACGGGGGGGCCGTCGGAGATACGCAGTATTTT
TRBD2,TRBJ2-3,TRBV27,.,CASKAGGTDTQYF,TGTGCCAGCAAAGCGGGAGGCACAGATACGCAGTATTTT
TRBD1,TRBJ1-1,TRBV4-2,.,CASSGDRVDTEAFF,TGTGCCAGCAGCGGGGACAGGGTGGACACTGAAGCTTTCTTT
TRBD2,TRBJ2-1,TRBV4-3,.,CASSPQRGALYNEQFF,TGCGCCAGCAGCCCCCAGCGGGGGGCCTTATACAATGAGCAGTTCTTC
.,TRBJ1-2,TRBV6-6,.,CASSHRVNYGYTF,TGTGCCAGCAGTCACAGGGTCAACTATGGCTACACCTTC
.,TRBJ2-5,TRBV6-5,once,CASSTPPDRSAQYF,TGTGCCAGCAGCACCCCCCCGGACCGATCGGCCCAGTACTTC
.,TRBJ2-7,TRBV5-5,.,CASSVPLGEQYF,TGTGCCAGCAGCGTCCCGTTGGGAGAGCAGTACTTC
.,TRBJ2-6,TRBV7-2,.,CASSTPGANVLTF,TGTGCCAGCAGCACCCCAGGGGCCAACGTCCTGACTTTC
.,TRBJ1-2,TRBV11-2,.,CASSLYNYGYTF,TGTGCCAGCAGCTTATACAACTATGGCTACACCTTC
TRBD2,TRBJ2-5,TRBV19,.,CASSIGLAGRETQYF,TGTGCCAGTAGTATAGGGCTAGCGGGAAGAGAGACCCAGTACTTC
.,TRBJ2-7,TRBV9,.,CASSVEGRGDEQYF,TGTGCCAGCAGCGTAGAGGGCCGCGGAGACGAGCAGTACTTC
.,TRBJ1-6,TRBV5-4,few,CASSRVGQEGSPLHF,TGTGCCAGCTCCCGAGTGGGACAAGAAGGTTCACCCCTCCACTTT
TRBD2,TRBJ2-2,TRBV10-2,.,CASRALGTGGNTGELFF,TGCGCCAGCAGGGCCCTTGGGACGGGAGGGAACACCGGGGAGCTGTTTTTT
TRBD1,TRBJ1-3,TRBV9,.,CASSPQGNPGNTIYF,TGTGCCAGCAGCCCACAGGGGAACCCTGGAAACACCATATATTTT
.,TRBJ1-1,TRBV19,.,CASSPTQNTEAFF,TGTGCCAGTAGTCCGACACAGAACACTGAAGCTTTCTTT
.,TRBJ1-3,TRBV7-2,few,CASSPDSPGNTIYF,TGTGCCAGCAGCCCGGACAGTCCTGGAAACACCATATATTTT
.,TRBJ2-3,TRBV7-6,.,CASSLGAGQSTDTQYF,TGTGCCAGCAGCTTAGGGGCGGGACAGAGCACAGATACGCAGTATTTT
.,TRBJ2-3,TRBV7-9,.,CASSSRRSTDTQYF,TGTGCCAGCAGCTCCCGGAGAAGCACAGATACGCAGTATTTT
TRBD1,TRBJ2-2,TRBV6-1,.,CASSRQGETGELFF,TGTGCCAGCAGTCGGCAGGGGGAAACCGGGGAGCTGTTTTTT
TRBD1,TRBJ2-1,TRBV15,.,CATSREMGQGDEQFF,TGTGCCACCAGCAGAGAAATGGGACAGGGTGATGAGCAGTTCTTC
TRBD1,TRBJ1-1,TRBV29-1,.,CSGYVGQRLSEAFF,TGCAGCGGCTACGTGGGACAGCGCCTCTCTGAAGCTTTCTTT
.,TRBJ1-1,TRBV6-5,.,CASSLLPGNTEAFF,TGTGCCAGCAGCCTTCTGCCGGGTAACACTGAAGCTTTCTTT
.,TRBJ2-7,TRBV5-4,once,CASSWGPRESEQYF,TGTGCCAGCAGCTGGGGGCCCAGGGAGTCCGAGCAGTACTTC
TRBD1,TRBJ2-1,TRBV10-1,.,CASSGRQGSVNEQFF,TGCGCCAGCAGTGGGCGACAGGGGAGTGTGAATGAGCAGTTCTTC
TRBD1,TRBJ1-1,TRBV19,once,CASSSTGVLDTEAFF,TGTGCCAGTAGTTCGACAGGGGTCCTGGACACTGAAGCTTTCTTT